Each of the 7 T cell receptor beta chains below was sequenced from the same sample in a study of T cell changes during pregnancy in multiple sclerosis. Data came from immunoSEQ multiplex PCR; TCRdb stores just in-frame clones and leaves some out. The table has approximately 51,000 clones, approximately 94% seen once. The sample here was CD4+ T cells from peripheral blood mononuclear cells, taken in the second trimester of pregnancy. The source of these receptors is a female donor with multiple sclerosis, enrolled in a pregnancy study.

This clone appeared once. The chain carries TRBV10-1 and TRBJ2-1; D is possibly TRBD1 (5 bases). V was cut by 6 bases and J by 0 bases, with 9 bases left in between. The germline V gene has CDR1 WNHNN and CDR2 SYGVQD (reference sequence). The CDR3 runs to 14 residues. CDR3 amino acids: CASRMTDSYNEQFF. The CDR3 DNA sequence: TGCGCCAGCAGGATGACAGACTCCTACAATGAGCAGTTCTTC.

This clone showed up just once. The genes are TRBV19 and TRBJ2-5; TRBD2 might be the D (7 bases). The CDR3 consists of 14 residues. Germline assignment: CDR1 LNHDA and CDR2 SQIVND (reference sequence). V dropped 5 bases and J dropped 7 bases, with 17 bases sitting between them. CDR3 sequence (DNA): TGTGCCAGTAGTGGGGGGGCGCCCTTAGTGACCCAGTACTTC. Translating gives CASSGGAPLVTQYF. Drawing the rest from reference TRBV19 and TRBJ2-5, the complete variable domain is DGGITQSPKYLFRKEGQNVTLSCEQNLNHDAMYWYRQDPGQGLRLIYYSQIVNDFQKGDIAEGYSVSREKKESFPLTVTSAQKNPTAFYLCASSGGAPLVTQYFGPGTRLLVL.

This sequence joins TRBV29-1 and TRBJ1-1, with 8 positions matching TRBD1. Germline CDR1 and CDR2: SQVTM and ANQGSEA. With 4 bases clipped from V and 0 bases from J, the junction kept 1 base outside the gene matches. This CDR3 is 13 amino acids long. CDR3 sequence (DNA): TGCAGCGTTGCCAGGGGGCTGAACACTGAAGCTTTCTTT. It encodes CSVARGLNTEAFF.

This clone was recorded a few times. CDR3 coding DNA: TGTGCCAGCACCCCCCCGGGTGGGACTGAAGCTTTCTTT. Translated, it gives CASTPPGGTEAFF. The chain joins TRBV6-5 to TRBJ1-1; D gene ambiguous. CDR1 is MNHEY, CDR2 SVGAGI, per germline. V was pared by 7 bases and J by 5 bases, with 14 bases between. The CDR3 has 13 residues.

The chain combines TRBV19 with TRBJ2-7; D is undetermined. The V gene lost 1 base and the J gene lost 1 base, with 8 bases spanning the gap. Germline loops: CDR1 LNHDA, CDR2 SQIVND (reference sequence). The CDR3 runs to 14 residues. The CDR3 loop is CASSIGGGSYEQYF. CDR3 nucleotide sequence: TGTGCCAGTAGTATAGGTGGCGGTTCCTACGAGCAGTACTTC.

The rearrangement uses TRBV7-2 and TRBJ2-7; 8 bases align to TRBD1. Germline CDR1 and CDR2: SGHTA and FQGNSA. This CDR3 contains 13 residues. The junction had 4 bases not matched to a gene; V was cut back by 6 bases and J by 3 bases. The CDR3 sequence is CASRLTGDYEQYF. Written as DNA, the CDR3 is TGTGCCAGCAGATTGACAGGGGACTACGAGCAGTACTTC.

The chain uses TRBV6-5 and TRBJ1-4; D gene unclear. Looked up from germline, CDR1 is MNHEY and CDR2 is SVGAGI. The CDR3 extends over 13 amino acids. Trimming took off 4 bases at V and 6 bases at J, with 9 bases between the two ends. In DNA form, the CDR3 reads TGTGCCAGCAGTTTGGGAGGGTATGAAAAACTGTTTTTT. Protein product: CASSLGGYEKLFF.